The 8 T cell receptor beta chains listed next were all sequenced from one sample in a study of T cells in Graves' hyperthyroidism and ophthalmopathy. Amplified regions were TCR beta CDR3 sequences from RNA transcripts. HTBI primers were employed in a first-round RT-PCR of the TCR CDR3. TCRdb re-derived calls from the multiplex PCR reads in MiXCR, one entry per CDR3 protein. Here the sample spans roughly 600,000 distinct CDR3 sequences, around 15% being singletons. The sequencing sample was made of blood. The receptors were sampled from a woman aged 50 to 60 with Graves' ophthalmopathy.

This clonotype was seen repeatedly, ten times or more. V usage is TRBV5-1 and J usage is TRBJ2-3; possibly TRBD2 for D (6 bases). This CDR3 is 13 amino acids long. Trimming removed 5 bases from V and 2 bases from J, with 9 bases in between. Germline V CDR1 and CDR2: SGHRS, YFSETQ. CDR3 DNA: TGCGCCAGCAGACGGGAGATCACAGATACGCAGTATTTT. Its protein is CASRREITDTQYF.

This clonotype was observed at least ten times. This rearrangement joins TRBV30 to TRBJ1-4; D ambiguous. Germline CDR1 reads GTSNPN; CDR2 reads SVGIG (reference sequence). Trimming removed 0 bases from V and 6 bases from J, with 2 bases in between. The CDR3 is 11 amino acids. CDR3 in amino acids: CAWSVDEKLFF. Here the CDR3 DNA reads TGTGCCTGGAGTGTAGATGAAAAACTGTTTTTT. The entire variable domain, with the rest obtained from reference TRBV30 and TRBJ1-4, is as follows: SQTIHQWPATLVQPVGSPLSLECTVEGTSNPNLYWYRQAAGRGLQLLFYSVGIGQISSEVPQNLSASRPQDRQFILSSKKLLLSDSGFYLCAWSVDEKLFFGSGTQLSVL.

About this clonotype: Relative to the germline gene, one junction end is altered; a read error may explain this. The J gene is TRBJ1-6, the V gene TRBV11-3; 8 nucleotides match TRBD1. Germline CDR1 reads SGHNT; CDR2 reads YENEEA. This CDR3 is 15 amino acids long. The CDR3 sequence is CASSPGQGTNSPLHF. The CDR3, as DNA: TGTGCTAGCAGTCCCGGACAGGGAACCAATTCACCCCTCCACTTT.

Many counts were recorded for this clonotype. The gene calls are TRBV7-9 and TRBJ1-1; 8 nucleotides agree with TRBD1. The CDR3 totals 15 residues. From germline, CDR1 is SEHNR and CDR2 FQNEAQ (reference sequence). Trimming at V came to 1 base and at J to 1 base, leaving 2 bases not matched to a gene. The CDR3 sequence is CASSLEGTGNTEAFF. The CDR3 coding sequence is TGTGCCAGCAGCTTAGAAGGGACAGGGAACACTGAAGCTTTCTTT.

This clonotype was detected a few times. The chain recombines TRBV25-1 with TRBJ2-7; D is perhaps TRBD2 (5 bases). The CDR3 totals 14 residues. Deletions cut 3 bases from V and 6 bases from J, with 15 bases between. CDR1 and CDR2 from the germline V gene are MGHDK and SYGVNS. The CDR3 is CASSDVPGIREQYF. The CDR3 DNA reads as TGTGCCAGCAGTGATGTTCCCGGGATTCGCGAGCAGTACTTC.

This clonotype was seen at least ten times. V gene TRBV28 combines with J gene TRBJ2-3; tentatively, D is TRBD2 (6 bases). The germline V and J ends were trimmed by 2 bases and 5 bases, with 17 bases remaining between them. This CDR3 is 16 amino acids long. Germline-derived CDR1 and CDR2 are MDHEN and SYDVKM. CDR3 in DNA: TGTGCCAGCAGTTTAAATCCGGGAGCTGGGGAAGATACGCAGTATTTT. Translating gives CASSLNPGAGEDTQYF.

The J gene is TRBJ2-3, the V gene TRBV4-1, with a tentative D call TRBD2 (5 bases). In germline, CDR1 is MGHRA, CDR2 YSYEKL. V lost 0 bases and J 0 bases, leaving 7 bases between the germline ends. The CDR3 sequence is 15 residues long. CDR3 coding DNA: TGCGCCAGCAGCCAAGATGGACTTAGCACAGATACGCAGTATTTT. Its protein product is CASSQDGLSTDTQYF.

In nucleotides, the CDR3 is TGTGCCAGTACCGATAGTCGTGGTACATACAATGAGCAGTTCTTC. Translating it yields CASTDSRGTYNEQFF. V and J are TRBV19 and TRBJ2-1; D is unresolved. The V and J ends lost 7 bases and 4 bases respectively, with 17 bases between them. Germline loops: CDR1 LNHDA, CDR2 SQIVND (reference sequence). The CDR3 runs 15 residues.